This T cell receptor (beta chain) was observed in a study of CD8+ T cells in alopecia areata (dated by TCRdb to between 2017 and 2018). Study-wide context: Treated patients were enrolled in an open-label pilot trial of oral tofacitinib at 5 to 10 mg twice daily for moderate-to-severe alopecia areata. Scalp tissue and sorted CD4+ and CD8+ peripheral blood T cells from patchy and totalis/universalis alopecia areata patients and from healthy controls were covered by human TCRbeta sequencing. Patients stayed on tofacitinib for 6 to 18 months and then had 6 months of follow-up off drug so that delayed response and recurrence could be assessed. Patients on tofacitinib were biopsied at baseline and after 4 and 24 weeks of treatment, and several of the patients also had a later scalp biopsy. Scalp clonality was compared across normal scalp (n=4), patchy alopecia areata scalp (n=8), and alopecia totalis/universalis scalp (n=8). The SALT score, which quantifies the percentage of affected scalp surface area, was used to measure disease severity in treated patients. To study T cell clonal expansion in alopecia areata, the researchers applied high-throughput TCRbeta sequencing to both the C3H/HeJ mouse model and human patients. RNA was obtained with the PAXgene miRNA kit for fixed scalp, the miRNeasy kit for PBMCs, and the RNeasy kit for mouse skin. TCRbeta CDR3 regions were amplified by immunoSEQ multiplex PCR using 35 Vbeta forward and 13 Jbeta reverse primers.

Paper-wide results and their limitations: Scalp TCR repertoire analysis is complicated because resident alphabeta T cells in normal human skin are also sequenced, whereas mouse skin is dominated by gammadelta T cells. Many expanded lesional clones were found to persist in scalp and blood during tofacitinib treatment, and relapse after treatment cessation may be partly explained by this persistence. With tofacitinib, both scalp clonality and the number of expanded CD8+ clones among the top 100 scalp clones went down significantly. Compared with mice, TCR sequences shared between patients were less clear, possibly partly because of HLA diversity across the patient population. Because the treated cohort was small and had only one nonresponder, larger studies are needed to examine links between baseline CD8+ expansion and response. Higher clonality and more expanded CD8+ clones were observed in lesional scalp than in normal scalp, particularly in alopecia totalis/universalis, a finding suggestive of antigenic drive.

Libraries were made using the immunoSEQ multiplex PCR assay. RNA was extracted from all samples and reverse transcribed into cDNA as template for TCR sequencing. SuperScript III was used for first-strand cDNA synthesis, primed with a 2:1 mix of oligo-dT and random hexamers. A synthetic immune receptor repertoire was used to assess amplification bias, and residual bias was removed computationally. Processing in the source paper ran as follows. After raw reads were preprocessed to remove errors, the CDR3 was defined following IMGT conventions as running from the conserved cysteine to phenylalanine. Clonality was calculated as 1 minus Shannon entropy normalized by log2 of the number of productive unique TCRs. CD4 or CD8 identity of scalp clones was inferred by cross-referencing scalp TCRbeta sequences with sorted blood CD4 and CD8 repertoires. TCRdb re-hosts the immuneACCESS table, in-frame sequences only. Its copies lack some clones; in the studies checked, an unresolved V gene accounts for under half of them, and the cause for the rest is not known. The V and J calls and the clone size are those of that table, but D and trimming were determined from the DNA. The sample table lists around 86,000 clones, about 71% of them with a count of one. The top ten hold around 15% of the sample.

The CDR3 covers 16 residues, taking in both the cysteine and the phenylalanine. Only the CDR3 part of the read is kept: 48 bases, read in frame from the first base. The germline V gene sets CDR1 to SGHAT and CDR2 to FQNNGV. The germline V and J ends show losses of 1 base and 4 bases respectively, and no gene match explains 6 bases of the junction. The treatment or condition label, as the study defines it: oral pan-JAK inhibitor, 5-10 mg twice daily. Lesional scalp punch biopsies and peripheral blood were obtained from alopecia areata patients. PBMCs were isolated by density centrifugation and stained for CD3, CD4 and CD8, after which CD4+ and CD8+ T cells were sorted on a FACSAria. About this clone: Its binding antigen is unknown. Qualities for individual bases were not recorded, and no much larger clone is one base off.

Sequenced here: CD8+ T cells sorted from blood, sampled around week 44, from a patient treated with tofacitinib. This chain is built from TRBV11-2 and TRBJ2-3; the junction holds 9 bases that match TRBD2. The sequence was collected from a human donor with alopecia areata. In nucleotides, the sequence is TGTGCCAGCAGCTTAGTGGGAGCGGGGGGTGCAGATACGCAGTATTTT. It encodes CASSLVGAGGADTQYF. The variable domain in full, with residues beyond the CDR3 obtained from the reference TRBV11-2 and TRBJ2-3 genes, is EAGVAQSPRYKIIEKRQSVAFWCNPISGHATLYWYQQILGQGPKLLIQFQNNGVVDDSQLPKDRFSAERLKGVDSTLKIQPAKLEDSAVYLCASSLVGAGGADTQYFGPGTRLTVL.